Described below is a single T cell receptor beta chain sequence and its context. Unmatched junction bases numbered 12, after V lost 0 bases and J lost 10 bases. The CDR3 contains 16 residues. The germline CDR1 and CDR2 sequences are SGHNT and YYREEE (reference sequence). Assay: immunoSEQ multiplex PCR; the TCRdb copy retains only in-frame clones and omits some. Here the sample spans more than 75,000 clones, 90% to 96% being singletons. The data were taken from a study of technical replicates of blood from a few donors. The sequencing input was T cells isolated from PBMCs. The source is a human donor in good health. This sequence joins TRBV5-4 and TRBJ2-1; 8 bases line up with TRBD2. In DNA, the CDR3 is TGTGCCAGCAGCTTGGTTGCGGGAGGAACCCACAGGGAGCAGTTCTTC. Protein product: CASSLVAGGTHREQFF.